This T cell receptor (beta chain) was identified during a study of blood T cell repertoires in COVID-19. Study at large: PBMCs, B-cell-depleted T cells, or T cells provided the cDNA or gDNA that made up the material.

Clones were read by immunoSEQ multiplex PCR, and TCRdb kept only the in-frame ones, dropping some. The sample includes about 80,000 clones, roughly 80% of them seen just once. This CDR3 region has 14 residues. The V end was cut by 4 bases, the J end by 9 bases, with 19 bases between. Germline assignment: CDR1 SGHRS and CDR2 YFSETQ. Sequenced material: peripheral blood. This sequence originates from a woman in her seventies with acute or convalescent COVID-19. This chain uses TRBV5-1 with TRBJ2-5; weak D call: TRBD1 (5 bases). CDR3: CASSTDTGRVAQYF. DNA of the CDR3: TGCGCCAGCAGCACAGACACGGGCAGGGTGGCCCAGTACTTC.